The clone carrying this TCR beta chain appeared once. This CDR3 has 12 amino acids. In germline, CDR1 is SEHNR, CDR2 FQNEAQ (reference sequence). V shed 8 bases and J shed 2 bases, with 9 bases lying between them. The data derive from a study of T cell responses to AZD1222 COVID-19 vaccine. Sequencing used immunoSEQ multiplex PCR; TCRdb keeps in-frame clones, though not all of them. The sample comprises about 90,000 clones, 88% of which are singletons, and 12% rests with the top ten. This TCR came from an adult who received the AZD1222 COVID-19 vaccine. The chain recombines TRBV7-9 with TRBJ1-2; no reliable D call. Material: peripheral blood, obtained 28 days after the second AZD1222 dose. CDR3 protein: CASGQENYGYTF. As DNA, the CDR3 is TGTGCCAGCGGGCAGGAGAACTATGGCTACACCTTC. Based on the CDR3 plus reference TRBV7-9 and TRBJ1-2, the full variable domain is DTGVSQNPRHKITKRGQNVTFRCDPISEHNRLYWYRQTLGQGPEFLTYFQNEAQLEKSRLLSDRFSAERPKGSFSTLEIQRTEQGDSAMYLCASGQENYGYTFGSGTRLTVV.